Listed below are T cell receptor beta chains from one sample, sequenced in a study of blood T cell repertoires in COVID-19. Produced via immunoSEQ multiplex PCR; TCRdb's table is partial and in-frame only. Of 120,000 or so clones listed, around 89% are singletons. Sequences were obtained from peripheral blood. The source of these receptors is a human donor in a cohort sampled during active COVID-19. The CDR3 runs from the conserved cysteine through the conserved F or W. Fields, in order: D gene, J gene, V gene, CDR3 DNA, CDR3 protein. D genes are given only for firm matches.

d_gene: TRBD2
j_gene: TRBJ2-2
v_gene: TRBV7-6
CDR3nt: TGTGCCAGCAGCCCAAGACGTGGGACTACAGAAACCGGGGAGCTGTTTTTT
CDR3aa: CASSPRRGTTETGELFF

d_gene: -
j_gene: TRBJ2-1
v_gene: TRBV7-9
CDR3nt: TGTGCCAGCAGCCTCAACCGGTACAATGAGCAGTTCTTC
CDR3aa: CASSLNRYNEQFF

d_gene: -
j_gene: TRBJ1-1
v_gene: TRBV27
CDR3nt: TGTGCCAGCAGTTTTAAGGGAGAGACTGAAGCTTTCTTT
CDR3aa: CASSFKGETEAFF

d_gene: -
j_gene: TRBJ2-3
v_gene: TRBV20-1
CDR3nt: TGCAGTGCTAGTACAGCGGAACGCACAGATACGCAGTATTTT
CDR3aa: CSASTAERTDTQYF

d_gene: TRBD2
j_gene: TRBJ2-1
v_gene: TRBV18
CDR3nt: TGTGCCAGCTCGCTAGCGGGTTCCTACAATGAGCAGTTCTTC
CDR3aa: CASSLAGSYNEQFF

d_gene: -
j_gene: TRBJ2-2
v_gene: TRBV5-4
CDR3nt: TGTGCCAGCAGCTTCGGACAGACCGGGGAGCTGTTTTTT
CDR3aa: CASSFGQTGELFF

d_gene: -
j_gene: TRBJ1-4
v_gene: TRBV6-5
CDR3nt: TGTGCCACCACTCCCCCTTGGGCGGAAAAACTGTTTTTT
CDR3aa: CATTPPWAEKLFF

d_gene: TRBD1
j_gene: TRBJ1-4
v_gene: TRBV29-1
CDR3nt: TGCAGCGTTGCCGGGACAGGGCGGGAAAAACTGTTTTTT
CDR3aa: CSVAGTGREKLFF

d_gene: TRBD1
j_gene: TRBJ2-1
v_gene: TRBV15
CDR3nt: TGTGCCACCAGCAGAGGGCGGACAGGGGGGGGTGAGCAGTTCTTC
CDR3aa: CATSRGRTGGGEQFF

d_gene: TRBD2
j_gene: TRBJ2-3
v_gene: TRBV5-1
CDR3nt: TGCGCCAGCAACCGGGAGGGGCTACAGGGACTCACAGATACGCAGTATTTT
CDR3aa: CASNREGLQGLTDTQYF

d_gene: TRBD2
j_gene: TRBJ2-6
v_gene: TRBV13
CDR3nt: TGTGCCAGCAGCTCCCGACTAGCGGGAGGTGGGGCCAACGTCCTGACTTTC
CDR3aa: CASSSRLAGGGANVLTF

d_gene: -
j_gene: TRBJ2-1
v_gene: TRBV18
CDR3nt: TGTGCCAGCTCCCCGATCAGCTCCTACAATGAGCAGTTCTTC
CDR3aa: CASSPISSYNEQFF

d_gene: -
j_gene: TRBJ1-5
v_gene: TRBV6-5
CDR3nt: TGTGCCAGCAAGACGGTAGCAGCGACTCAGCCCCAGCATTTT
CDR3aa: CASKTVAATQPQHF

d_gene: TRBD1
j_gene: TRBJ1-6
v_gene: TRBV5-5
CDR3nt: TGTGCCAGCAGCCCGCCGGACAGGGCTTCACCCCTCCACTTT
CDR3aa: CASSPPDRASPLHF

d_gene: -
j_gene: TRBJ2-7
v_gene: TRBV7-2
CDR3nt: TGTGCCAGCAGCTCAGGGTCGGCTCCCGCCTACGAGCAGTACTTC
CDR3aa: CASSSGSAPAYEQYF

d_gene: -
j_gene: TRBJ2-5
v_gene: TRBV14
CDR3nt: TGTGCCAGCAGCCCTCGACTAGGCTACCAAGAGACCCAGTACTTC
CDR3aa: CASSPRLGYQETQYF

d_gene: -
j_gene: TRBJ2-1
v_gene: TRBV19
CDR3nt: TGTGCCAGTAGTTATGGAGGGGCGGGTCTCAATGAGCAGTTCTTC
CDR3aa: CASSYGGAGLNEQFF

d_gene: -
j_gene: TRBJ1-1
v_gene: TRBV30
CDR3nt: TGTGCCTGGAGTGTACTCTCGCAATCTATGAACACTGAAGCTTTCTTT
CDR3aa: CAWSVLSQSMNTEAFF

d_gene: -
j_gene: TRBJ2-1
v_gene: TRBV28
CDR3nt: TGTGCCAGCAGCCGGGACATACAGGAGTACAATGAGCAGTTCTTC
CDR3aa: CASSRDIQEYNEQFF

d_gene: -
j_gene: TRBJ2-4
v_gene: TRBV3-1/TRBV3-2
CDR3nt: TGTGCCAGCAGCCGACAGGTTTACGGAGCCAAAAACATTCAGTACTTC
CDR3aa: CASSRQVYGAKNIQYF

d_gene: TRBD1
j_gene: TRBJ2-1
v_gene: TRBV29-1
CDR3nt: TGCAGCACCCCGGATGAGACAGGGAATCGTGAGCAGTTCTTC
CDR3aa: CSTPDETGNREQFF

d_gene: TRBD1
j_gene: TRBJ2-3
v_gene: TRBV29-1
CDR3nt: TGCAGCGTTGGGGGACAGGGGGGTGGTACGCAGTATTTT
CDR3aa: CSVGGQGGGTQYF

d_gene: -
j_gene: TRBJ1-4
v_gene: TRBV28
CDR3nt: TGTGCCAGCAGCCCGACAGGATTTGCAACTAATGAAAAACTGTTTTTT
CDR3aa: CASSPTGFATNEKLFF

d_gene: TRBD1
j_gene: TRBJ2-2
v_gene: TRBV7-2
CDR3nt: TGTGCCAGCAGCTTAGTGACAGGGGGCATCACCGGGGAGCTGTTTTTT
CDR3aa: CASSLVTGGITGELFF

d_gene: TRBD1
j_gene: TRBJ2-3
v_gene: TRBV6-1
CDR3nt: TGTGCCAGCAGTGAAAGGACAGGAACGGATACGCAGTATTTT
CDR3aa: CASSERTGTDTQYF

d_gene: -
j_gene: TRBJ2-5
v_gene: TRBV5-6
CDR3nt: TGTGCCAGCAGCGGAGGGGAGACCCAGTACTTC
CDR3aa: CASSGGETQYF

d_gene: -
j_gene: TRBJ2-4
v_gene: TRBV3-1/TRBV3-2
CDR3nt: TGTGCCAGCAGCCAGGGGCACCTAGCCAAAAACATTCAGTACTTC
CDR3aa: CASSQGHLAKNIQYF

d_gene: TRBD2
j_gene: TRBJ2-7
v_gene: TRBV5-1
CDR3nt: TGCGCCAGCAGCTTGGGACTAGCGGGGGCCTACGAGCAGTACTTC
CDR3aa: CASSLGLAGAYEQYF

d_gene: -
j_gene: TRBJ2-1
v_gene: TRBV3-1/TRBV3-2
CDR3nt: TGTGCCAGCAGCCGAACGGATGAGCAGTTCTTC
CDR3aa: CASSRTDEQFF

d_gene: -
j_gene: TRBJ1-3
v_gene: TRBV14
CDR3nt: TGTGCCAGCAGCCAAGAGGACTTTGGAGGAAACACCATATATTTT
CDR3aa: CASSQEDFGGNTIYF

d_gene: -
j_gene: TRBJ2-7
v_gene: TRBV29-1
CDR3nt: TGCAGCGTTGAAGGGGGTGCAGGGGCCCATACCGGGCAGTACTTC
CDR3aa: CSVEGGAGAHTGQYF